The entry below describes one T cell receptor (beta chain). Its matching antigen is unknown. These data originate in a study of post-analysis software for immune sequencing data. Notes on the study in general: TRBV segments more frequent in patients than in controls numbered five and included TRBV5-6, TRBV5-1 and TRBV20-1. Controls had significantly higher normalized Chao1 diversity than multiple sclerosis patients.

Unique molecular identifiers featured in each of the TCR beta cDNA libraries. Between about 1 and 11 million T cells gave rise to approximately 520,000 cDNA molecules. TCRdb itself ran the PCR reads through MiXCR, one entry per CDR3 protein. This table holds almost 700,000 distinct CDR3 sequences, 55% to 60% found once. The CDR3 extends over 15 amino acids. Germline CDR1 and CDR2: SGHTA and FQGTGA. Trimming removed 2 bases from V and 5 bases from J, with 15 bases in between. The clonotype comes from a girl aged 2-9 years with multiple sclerosis. Input material: blood. The chain is built from TRBV7-3 and TRBJ1-1; D gene uncertain. The CDR3 reads CASSLFGDPKTEAFF. The CDR3 bases are TGTGCCAGCAGCTTATTTGGGGATCCGAAAACTGAAGCTTTCTTT.